This T cell receptor beta chain was recorded in a study of graft-versus-host responses after intestinal transplantation listed by TCRdb under 2021. Broadly, across the study: The transplants that recipients got were multivisceral, liver-intestinal, or isolated intestinal. Rather than going through the commercial service, samples from three later patients were sequenced in-house on an Illumina MiSeq and processed with MiXCR. After intestinal transplantation, graft-versus-host and host-versus-graft alloreactive T cell clones were followed in the graft, circulation and bone marrow using bulk TCR-beta CDR3 sequencing. Every recipient was given anti-thymocyte globulin induction, followed by roughly 3 years of maintenance tacrolimus and steroids. Of the roughly 25 intestinal transplant recipients enrolled in the cohort, one of whom was a retransplant, a few patients without pretransplant specimens were excluded. A peak of at least 4% donor T cells among recipient peripheral blood mononuclear cells was the definition used for donor T cell macrochimerism. Alloreactive clones were identified by sequencing pre-transplant mixed lymphocyte reaction products and comparing them with unstimulated pre-transplant donor and recipient T cells. Here is what the overall study found, with its caveats: Early after transplant, peak levels of circulating GvH clones were associated with declines in HvG clones. In the allografts of patients with donor T cell macrochimerism, GvH to HvG T cell clonal ratios were high. GvH clones turned up in recipient bone marrow, with some appearing earlier in ileal mucosa or blood, a pattern consistent with an intestinal mucosal origin. The conclusions were limited by the relatively low number and heterogeneity of the intestinal transplant patients.

Turning to this clone: The clone's antigen remains unknown. Base qualities are not at hand, and no much larger clone is one base apart.

The library was built by means of the immunoSEQ multiplex PCR assay. For most patients, high-throughput TCR-beta CDR3 sequencing of genomic DNA was performed by Adaptive Biotechnologies. The authors' pipeline ran thus. TCR sequencing data were retrieved from Adaptive's ImmunoSEQ software for 18 patients, whereas a few other patients were processed with MiXCR and VDJtools. CDR3 nucleotide sequences shared between donor and recipient were removed because their origin could not be assigned. To be classed as alloreactive, a clone needed at least 2-fold expansion over unstimulated cells and a minimum CFSE-low frequency of 0.002% (template counts) or 0.001% (read counts). Mappable clones were those detected in sequenced pre-transplant spleen, lymph node, or MLR CFSE-low populations of the donor or recipient. Cumulative frequency of alloreactive clones was calculated as a percentage of all sequences weighted by copy number. TCRdb took over this immuneACCESS table, retaining in-frame rearrangements with V and J assigned. Such tables are incomplete; in checked studies, under half of the missing clones stem from an unresolved V gene, and the remainder is unexplained. D and trimming were read from the DNA, whereas the V and J calls and clone size are those reported in that table. In this sample the table shows 75,000 to 100,000 clones, approximately 85% of which occur a single time. 1.4% to 1.5% of the sample lies in the top ten.

Blood samples were collected up to 4 times in the first month after transplant and then at least monthly when available. The specimen was PBMCs, collected 255 days after intestinal transplant. The clonotype was recovered from a human patient who received an intestinal transplant, so some T cells may come from the graft donor.

This receptor carries the CDR3 CASSLQNYGYTF. The nucleotide sequence is TGTGCCAGCAGCTTACAGAACTATGGCTACACCTTC. The chain couples TRBV7-6 to TRBJ1-2, with the D gene not clear enough to name. The germline V gene gives CDR1 as SGHVS and CDR2 as FNYEAQ. Deletion took 2 bases off V and 2 bases off J, with a span of 3 bases between the germline ends. The CDR3 numbers 12 residues from cysteine through phenylalanine. The retained sequence is limited to the CDR3, 36 bases, with the frame set at the first base.